The sequence of this T cell receptor (beta chain) was determined in a study of cytomegalovirus exposure and HLA in healthy donors. 60 Vbeta and 13 Jbeta primers were used in PCR. The table came from immunoSEQ multiplex PCR; TCRdb's copy has only in-frame clones and leaves some out. The profile shows about 57,000 clones, 55% to 85% of them singletons. The sequenced sample was PBMCs. This clonotype was sampled from a woman aged 45-60 years in good health and CMV-seronegative.

The CDR3 sequence: CASSFMETNEKLFF. The CDR3 DNA is TGTGCCAGCAGTTTTATGGAGACTAATGAAAAACTGTTTTTT. This sequence joins TRBV2 and TRBJ1-4, with unresolved D. The V end lost 5 bases, the J end lost 2 bases, and 9 bases lay between the germline ends. The CDR3 consists of 14 residues. Looked up from germline, CDR1 is SNHLY and CDR2 is FYNNEI.